These T cell receptor beta chains were read from a single sample in a study of blood T cell repertoires in COVID-19. Sequencing was performed with immunoSEQ multiplex PCR; in TCRdb, only in-frame clones are kept and a portion is missing. The profile shows about 81,000 clones, about 89% of them singletons. Sequencing used peripheral blood. Source of these receptors: a man between 65 and 79 years old with active or convalescent COVID-19. The CDR3 runs from the conserved cysteine through the conserved F or W. The D gene is left open where the match is weak. Only part of the rows carry a size: once, few, many, or a class if the clone is expanded.

v_call	j_call	d_call	clone_size	cdr3_nt	cdr3_aa
TRBV2	TRBJ1-2	-	-	TGTGCCAGCAGTCTGTCCGGGGATAAAAACTATGGCTACACCTTC	CASSLSGDKNYGYTF
TRBV18	TRBJ1-2	-	-	TGTGCCAGCTCAAGGGGGTATGGCTACACCTTC	CASSRGYGYTF
TRBV19	TRBJ1-4	TRBD1	-	TGTGCCAGTAGTCCCGCCCCCCGAACAGGGGATGAAAAACTGTTTTTT	CASSPAPRTGDEKLFF
TRBV20-1	TRBJ1-2	-	-	TGCAGTGCTCGGGGGGAGGGCTACACCTTC	CSARGEGYTF
TRBV18	TRBJ2-1	TRBD1	-	TGTGCCAGCTCACCACGTCAGGGGGCCCCCTACAATGAGCAGTTCTTC	CASSPRQGAPYNEQFF
TRBV7-3	TRBJ2-7	-	-	TGTGCCAGCAGCTCAGGAGGAGCTGGCGAGCAGTACTTC	CASSSGGAGEQYF
TRBV2	TRBJ1-5	TRBD1	once	TGTGCCAGCAGTGGACAGGGGTCGGGCAATCAGCCCCAGCATTTT	CASSGQGSGNQPQHF
TRBV4-3	TRBJ1-6	TRBD1	-	TGCGCCAGCAGTCGACAGGGGTTCAATTCACCCCTCCACTTT	CASSRQGFNSPLHF
TRBV30	TRBJ2-1	TRBD1	-	TGTGCCTGGAGTGACGGCGACAGGGCCATCTACAATGAGCAGTTCTTC	CAWSDGDRAIYNEQFF
TRBV5-5	TRBJ2-3	-	-	TGTGCCAGCAGCTCCTCAGGGCATACAGATACGCAGTATTTT	CASSSSGHTDTQYF
TRBV18	TRBJ1-1	-	-	TGTGCCAGCTCACCTTCGATGGGCGCCCTGAACACTGAAGCTTTCTTT	CASSPSMGALNTEAFF
TRBV3-1/TRBV3-2	TRBJ1-6	-	-	TGTGCCAGCAGCCCCCCTGGGTCAGGGGCCTTGCCCCTCCACTTT	CASSPPGSGALPLHF
TRBV30	TRBJ1-6	-	-	TGTGCCGTGGGTTCGGGGAATTCACCCCTCCACTTT	CAVGSGNSPLHF
TRBV5-4	TRBJ2-3	-	-	TGTGCCAGCAGCCCTCAGGGTTCCCTTGATACGCAGTATTTT	CASSPQGSLDTQYF
TRBV4-3	TRBJ1-2	-	-	TGCGCCAGCAGCCCCCCGGGGAGGCAGCCGAATTCCTATGGCTACACCTTC	CASSPPGRQPNSYGYTF
TRBV3-1/TRBV3-2	TRBJ1-2	TRBD1	-	TGTGCCAGCAGCCAAGAGACAGGGCGAGACTATGGCTACACCTTC	CASSQETGRDYGYTF
TRBV27	TRBJ2-7	-	-	TGTGCCAGCAGTTTATCGAGACGGGGGAGCGAGCAGTACTTC	CASSLSRRGSEQYF
TRBV5-1	TRBJ2-2	-	-	TGCGCCAGCAGCTTCTTTCAGTTCACCGGGGAGCTGTTTTTT	CASSFFQFTGELFF
TRBV2	TRBJ2-7	-	-	TGTGCCAGCAGTGAAGGCGGCTCGTTCTACGAGCAGTACTTC	CASSEGGSFYEQYF
TRBV5-1	TRBJ1-5	-	-	TGCGCCAGCAGCCTCCACGGAGGGTTTAATCAGCCCCAGCATTTT	CASSLHGGFNQPQHF
TRBV5-4	TRBJ2-3	TRBD2	-	TGTGCCAGCAGCTTAGTAGCGGGGGGGACAGATACGCAGTATTTT	CASSLVAGGTDTQYF
TRBV25-1	TRBJ1-6	-	-	TGTGCCAGCAGTGTTGACTCATTTGGTCGCTCCTATAATTCACCCCTCCACTTT	CASSVDSFGRSYNSPLHF
TRBV28	TRBJ1-3	TRBD1	-	TGTGCCAGCAGTTCTTCCCAGACAGGGGGTGGAAACACCATATATTTT	CASSSSQTGGGNTIYF
TRBV24-1	TRBJ2-7	TRBD1	-	TGTGCCACCAGTGATTCAGGGACAGGGGATCATTCCTACGAGCAGTACTTC	CATSDSGTGDHSYEQYF
TRBV6-5	TRBJ1-3	TRBD1	-	TGTGCCAGCGGACAGGCGGCTGGAAACACCATATATTTT	CASGQAAGNTIYF
TRBV12-3/TRBV12-4	TRBJ2-5	TRBD2	-	TGTGCCAGCGGGACCGGGACTAGGGAGACCCAGTACTTC	CASGTGTRETQYF
TRBV15	TRBJ1-6	TRBD1	-	TGTGCCACCAGCTTCCGGGACAGTAATTCACCCCTCCACTTT	CATSFRDSNSPLHF
TRBV7-6	TRBJ2-2	TRBD2	-	TGTGCCAGCAGCTTTTCTACGGGGGGGACCGGGGAGCTGTTTTTT	CASSFSTGGTGELFF
TRBV5-1	TRBJ2-7	-	-	TGCGCCAGCAGCCCATCACAGGCCGAGGATGTGCAGTACTTC	CASSPSQAEDVQYF
TRBV4-2	TRBJ1-2	TRBD1	-	TGTGCCAGCAGCCCGACTAATCCCGGGACAGTCGTTAACTATGGCTACACCTTC	CASSPTNPGTVVNYGYTF
TRBV4-1	TRBJ1-1	TRBD1	-	TGCGCCAGCAGCCAAGATACGGACAGGGGCACTGAAGCTTTCTTT	CASSQDTDRGTEAFF
TRBV5-1	TRBJ2-7	-	-	TGCGCCAGCAGCTTTGCGGGGTCTAAACCCTACGAGCAGTACTTC	CASSFAGSKPYEQYF
TRBV21-1	TRBJ2-1	-	-	TGTGCCAGCAGCAACCAGTGTCGGAGATGCTCCTACAATGAGCAGTTCTTC	CASSNQCRRCSYNEQFF
TRBV5-1	TRBJ1-1	-	-	TGCGCCAGCAGCTTCGGGGAGACCATGAACACTGAAGCTTTCTTT	CASSFGETMNTEAFF
TRBV5-4	TRBJ2-3	TRBD2	-	TGTGCCAGCAGCCCCGGGACTAGCGGGAGCACAGATACGCAGTATTTT	CASSPGTSGSTDTQYF
TRBV7-9	TRBJ1-1	-	-	TGTGCCAGCAGTCGACAGGTGAACACTGAAGCTTTCTTT	CASSRQVNTEAFF
TRBV29-1	TRBJ1-3	-	-	TGCAGCGTTGTAAGTTGGACAACGATCTCTGGAAACACCATATATTTT	CSVVSWTTISGNTIYF
TRBV3-1/TRBV3-2	TRBJ1-1	-	-	TGTGCCAGCAGCCTCCTCACAGTCACTGAAGCTTTCTTT	CASSLLTVTEAFF